The 21 T cell receptor beta chains given below trace back to one sample, sequenced in a study of response to subunit inactivated influenza vaccine. TCRdb reprocessed the RT-PCR reads via MiXCR and lists one record per CDR3 protein. The data hold 860,000 or so distinct CDR3 sequences, with 21% observed a single time. The sequences come from PBMCs from blood, collected more than 4 days after vaccination. Receptor source: a man in his fifties who received an inactivated influenza vaccine.

The V gene is TRBV5-1, the J gene TRBJ2-3; unclear D gene. The germline CDR1 and CDR2 sequences are SGHRS and YFSETQ. V lost 0 bases, J lost 10 bases, and 9 bases lay in between. The CDR3 consists of 12 residues. CDR3 loop: CASSLGPQAQYF. Written as DNA, the CDR3 is TGCGCCAGCAGCTTGGGACCTCAAGCGCAGTATTTT.

This chain links TRBV14 with TRBJ2-1, with a tentative D call TRBD1 (5 bases). Deletions cut 8 bases from V and 2 bases from J, with 13 bases between. The germline V gene encodes CDR1 SGHDN and CDR2 FVKESK. This CDR3 has 14 residues. CDR3 sequence: CASGASWAYNEQFF. DNA for the CDR3: TGTGCCAGCGGGGCCTCATGGGCCTACAATGAGCAGTTCTTC.

The rearrangement links TRBV20-1 to TRBJ1-5, with unresolved D. CDR3 length: 14 amino acids. The germline gives CDR1 DFQATT, CDR2 SNEGSKA (reference sequence). The V and J ends lost 3 bases and 6 bases respectively, with 15 bases between them. The chain's CDR3 is CSASGFLGVQPQHF. CDR3 DNA: TGCAGTGCTAGTGGATTTCTGGGCGTTCAGCCCCAGCATTTT.

V usage is TRBV20-1 and J usage is TRBJ2-5, with D possibly matching TRBD2 (6 bases). Trimming left V 6 bases short and J 0 bases short, with 20 bases between. Germline V CDR1 and CDR2: DFQATT, SNEGSKA (reference sequence). This CDR3 has 16 residues. For the CDR3, the DNA is TGCAGTGCAAAGTCGCGGGACCCAGGGTACCAAGAGACCCAGTACTTC. Amino acid sequence: CSAKSRDPGYQETQYF.

V is TRBV9 and J is TRBJ2-5; TRBD2 matches at 10 bases. Germline V lookup: CDR1 SGDLS, CDR2 YYNGEE. This CDR3 is 15 amino acids long. After removal of 2 bases from V and 4 bases from J, the junction contained 5 bases not matched to a gene. The CDR3 DNA follows: TGTGCCAGCAGCGTCCTAGCGGGGGAGGGAGAGACCCAGTACTTC. Its translation is CASSVLAGEGETQYF.

The chain employs TRBV6-1 and TRBJ2-7, with 9 nucleotides matching TRBD1. The CDR3 runs to 14 residues. Trimming took 6 bases from V and 4 from J; bases not matched to a gene: 7. The germline V gene encodes CDR1 MNHNS and CDR2 SASEGT. DNA of the CDR3: TGTGCCAGCAGAGAATTGACAGGGGGATACGAGCAGTACTTC. Amino acid sequence: CASRELTGGYEQYF.

This clonotype came up many times. Compared with germline, one end of the junction differs, possibly owing to a read error. The chain's CDR3 is CASSPSGGYEQYF. The DNA of the CDR3 is TGTGCCAGCAGTCCCTCAGGAGGCTACGAGCAGTACTTC. V and J are TRBV5-1 and TRBJ2-7; a weak D match, TRBD2 (5 bases). CDR1 is SGHRS, CDR2 YFSETQ, per germline. The CDR3 has 13 amino acids.

V and J are TRBV12-3 or TRBV12-4 and TRBJ1-1; 7 positions match TRBD1. This CDR3 comprises 13 residues. The V segment lost 5 bases and the J segment 3 bases; nucleotides outside the gene matches: 3. This CDR3 reads CASSRQGYTEAFF. CDR3 sequence (DNA): TGTGCCAGCAGTCGACAGGGTTACACTGAAGCTTTCTTT.

V and J are TRBV6-1 and TRBJ1-2, with D possibly being TRBD1 (6 bases). Per the germline V gene, CDR1 is MNHNS and CDR2 is SASEGT. The CDR3 runs to 15 residues. V lost 11 bases, J lost 2 bases, and 21 bases lay in between. DNA of the CDR3: TGTGCCGGAGCGAGACCCGGGACACCAAACTATGGCTACACCTTC. It translates to CAGARPGTPNYGYTF.

In this sample, this clonotype turned up many times. CDR3: CATSRDWAGLNTDTQYF. For the CDR3, the DNA is TGTGCCACCAGCAGAGATTGGGCGGGACTTAACACAGATACGCAGTATTTT. This chain connects TRBV15 to TRBJ2-3, with a tentative D call TRBD2 (6 bases). From germline, CDR1 is LNHNV and CDR2 YYDKDF (reference sequence). The CDR3 runs 17 residues. The V and J ends lost 0 bases and 2 bases respectively, with 15 bases between them. Using reference TRBV15 and TRBJ2-3 for the parts outside the CDR3, the full variable domain is DAMVIQNPRYQVTQFGKPVTLSCSQTLNHNVMYWYQQKSSQAPKLLFHYYDKDFNNEADTPDNFQSRRPNTSFCFLDIRSPGLGDTAMYLCATSRDWAGLNTDTQYFGPGTRLTVL.

This chain joins TRBV29-1 and TRBJ2-5; D possibly corresponds to TRBD2 (5 bases). Germline CDR1 is SQVTM and CDR2 is ANQGSEA. Trimming left V 1 base short and J 5 bases short, with 11 bases between. The CDR3 has 13 amino acids. In DNA form, the CDR3 reads TGCAGCGTTGAAGCCACCCCGGGGGAGACCCAGTACTTC. It is translated as CSVEATPGETQYF.

This clonotype was seen more than once but under ten times. The CDR3 loop reads CASRQGNGELFF. Written as DNA, the CDR3 is TGTGCCAGCAGACAGGGGAACGGGGAGCTGTTTTTT. V is TRBV12-3 or TRBV12-4 and J is TRBJ2-2; 7 bases match TRBD1. CDR3 size: 12 residues. After removal of 6 bases from V and 7 bases from J, the junction contained 2 bases not matched to a gene.

Many counts were recorded for this clonotype. V usage is TRBV5-1 and J usage is TRBJ2-3, with 10 bases fitting TRBD1. This CDR3 is 14 amino acids long. V was pared by 4 bases and J by 5 bases, with 4 bases of the junction left unmatched. Germline CDR1 and CDR2: SGHRS and YFSETQ. CDR3 region: CASSGQGVQDTQYF. The DNA of the CDR3 is TGCGCCAGCAGCGGACAGGGGGTGCAAGATACGCAGTATTTT.

This clonotype was counted only a few times. The gene calls are TRBV5-1 and TRBJ1-1; D gene unclear. The CDR3 spans 14 residues. Trimming took 0 bases from V and 3 from J, leaving 9 bases between them. From germline, CDR1 is SGHRS and CDR2 YFSETQ. Here the CDR3 reads CASSLDPPDTEAFF. The CDR3 coding sequence is TGCGCCAGCAGCTTGGATCCCCCGGACACTGAAGCTTTCTTT.

The V gene is TRBV27, the J gene TRBJ1-5, with TRBD1 matching 8 bases. The V gene's germline CDR1 is MNHEY and CDR2 SMNVEV (reference sequence). The CDR3 extends over 16 amino acids. Trimming cost V 6 bases and J 7 bases; bases outside gene matches: 14. CDR3 region: CASRDRAGLGQQPQHF. The CDR3 nucleotides are TGTGCCAGCAGGGACAGGGCGGGCTTAGGACAACAGCCCCAGCATTTT.

The J gene is TRBJ1-1, the V gene TRBV5-1; TRBD1 agrees at 10 bases. CDR3 length: 15 residues. Germline values: CDR1 SGHRS, CDR2 YFSETQ. Trimming cost V 4 bases and J 3 bases; bases outside gene matches: 6. For the CDR3, the DNA is TGCGCCAGCAGCCCCGGGACAGGGGTGGACACTGAAGCTTTCTTT. This translates into CASSPGTGVDTEAFF.

This clonotype was counted between two and nine times. This chain connects TRBV2 to TRBJ2-3; 8 bases line up with TRBD2. CDR1 and CDR2 (germline): SNHLY, FYNNEI. This CDR3 spans 15 amino acids. V was clipped by 2 bases and J by 6 bases; unmatched bases: 7. CDR3 bases: TGTGCCAGCAGTGAACGCGGGAGGCCCAGGGATACGCAGTATTTT. Translation gives CASSERGRPRDTQYF.

V and J are TRBV20-1 and TRBJ1-5; 7 bases are a match to TRBD1. The germline V gene has CDR1 DFQATT and CDR2 SNEGSKA (reference sequence). The CDR3 contains 15 residues. J gave up 5 bases and V 3 bases, and 10 bases lay outside the gene matches. CDR3: CSAREPGTAYQPQHF. CDR3 in DNA: TGCAGTGCTAGGGAGCCCGGGACAGCCTATCAGCCCCAGCATTTT.

The rearrangement joins TRBV10-1 to TRBJ2-3; possible D gene TRBD2, 6 bases. This CDR3 contains 16 residues. Trimming removed 3 bases at V and 2 bases at J, with 15 bases between. Germline loops: CDR1 WNHNN, CDR2 SYGVQD (reference sequence). The CDR3 DNA reads TGCGCCAGCAGTGAACCTAGGGGACTCGCCACAGATACGCAGTATTTT. Its translation is CASSEPRGLATDTQYF.

Many counts were recorded for this clonotype. The chain couples TRBV12-3 or TRBV12-4 to TRBJ1-1, with a weak D call TRBD1 (5 bases). The V end lost 2 bases, the J end lost 10 bases, and 11 bases lay between the germline ends. CDR3 length equals 12 residues. The CDR3: CASSLWGEGAFF. CDR3 bases: TGTGCCAGCAGTTTATGGGGGGAGGGAGCTTTCTTT.

This clonotype was counted a few times. This sequence joins TRBV4-3 and TRBJ2-7; 7 bases agree with TRBD1. Germline-derived CDR1 and CDR2 are LGHNA and YSLEER. CDR3 size: 14 residues. Trimming removed 1 base from V and 3 bases from J; junction bases left unmatched: 3. CDR3 sequence: CASSQGRDSYEQYF. CDR3 sequence (DNA): TGCGCCAGCAGCCAAGGCAGGGACAGCTACGAGCAGTACTTC.